This entry features one T cell receptor (beta chain) sequence. Its antigen is unidentified. The data are from a study of T cell responses to AZD1222 COVID-19 vaccine. Sequencing used immunoSEQ multiplex PCR; TCRdb keeps in-frame clones, though not all of them. Of 150,000 to 200,000 clones listed, around nine tenths were seen once; the top ten hold about 7.2%. The study, taken as a whole, reports: A reported finding is that nearly half of spike-specific TCRs target unmutated variant regions. Once two AZD1222 doses were given, Spike-specific TCR breadth and depth went up.

Unmatched junction bases numbered 18, after V lost 4 bases and J lost 5 bases. The CDR3 totals 18 residues. CDR1 SGHRS and CDR2 YFSETQ come from the germline V gene. This specimen consisted of peripheral blood, obtained on day 0 of AZD1222 vaccination. The source of this sequence is an adult in good health. V and J are TRBV5-1 and TRBJ1-2; the match to TRBD1 covers 9 bases. The DNA of the CDR3 is TGCGCCAGCAGCCTCGACCCCCCTCTACCGGACAGGGGATATGGCTACACCTTC. The encoded protein is CASSLDPPLPDRGYGYTF.